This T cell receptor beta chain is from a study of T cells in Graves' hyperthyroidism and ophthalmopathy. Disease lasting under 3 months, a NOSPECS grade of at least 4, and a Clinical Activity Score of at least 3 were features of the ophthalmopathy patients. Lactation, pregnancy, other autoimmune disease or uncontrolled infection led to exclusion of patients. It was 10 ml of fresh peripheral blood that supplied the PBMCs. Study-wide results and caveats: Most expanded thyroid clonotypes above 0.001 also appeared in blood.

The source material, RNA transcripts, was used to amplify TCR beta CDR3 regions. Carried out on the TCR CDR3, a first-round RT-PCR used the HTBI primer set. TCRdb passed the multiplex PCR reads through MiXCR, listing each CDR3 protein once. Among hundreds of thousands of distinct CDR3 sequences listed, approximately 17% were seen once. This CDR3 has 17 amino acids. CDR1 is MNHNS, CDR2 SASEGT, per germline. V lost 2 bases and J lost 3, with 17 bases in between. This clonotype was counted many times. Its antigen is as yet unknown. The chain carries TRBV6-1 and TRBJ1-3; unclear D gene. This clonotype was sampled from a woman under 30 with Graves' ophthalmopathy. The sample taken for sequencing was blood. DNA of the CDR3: TGTGCCAGCAGTGAAAGGTACCGGCCCCGGGGTGGAAACACCATATATTTT. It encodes CASSERYRPRGGNTIYF.